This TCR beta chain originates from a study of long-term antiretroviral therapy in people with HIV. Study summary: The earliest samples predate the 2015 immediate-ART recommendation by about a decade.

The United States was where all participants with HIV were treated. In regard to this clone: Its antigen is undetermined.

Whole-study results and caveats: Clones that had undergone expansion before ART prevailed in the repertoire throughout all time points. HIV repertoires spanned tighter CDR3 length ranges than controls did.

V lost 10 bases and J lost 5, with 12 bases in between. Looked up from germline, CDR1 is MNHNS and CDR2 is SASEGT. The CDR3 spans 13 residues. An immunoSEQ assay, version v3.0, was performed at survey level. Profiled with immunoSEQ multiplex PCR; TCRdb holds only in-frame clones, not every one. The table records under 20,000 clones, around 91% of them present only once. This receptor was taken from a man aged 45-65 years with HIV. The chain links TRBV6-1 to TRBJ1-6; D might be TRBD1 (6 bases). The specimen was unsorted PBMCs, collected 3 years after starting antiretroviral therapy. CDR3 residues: CAIKGGHNSPLHF. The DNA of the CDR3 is TGTGCCATAAAAGGGGGACATAATTCACCCCTCCACTTT.